A single sample is the source of the 16 T cell receptor beta chains below, sequenced in a study of T cells in Graves' hyperthyroidism and ophthalmopathy (dated by TCRdb to between 2018 and 2021). Libraries were constructed by multiplex PCR. Sequencing was performed on an Illumina HiSeq 2000. Amplification of TCR beta CDR3 regions was carried out from RNA transcripts. For the first round of RT-PCR on the TCR CDR3, the HTBI primer set was used together with the Qiagen OneStep RT-PCR kit. TCRdb handled the public reads itself, with Q25 trimming in fastp and clone calling in MiXCR, and kept productive beta chains. Each entry is one CDR3 protein sequence, shown with its most common DNA and genes. The sample records fewer than 450,000 distinct CDR3 sequences, 17% of which are singletons. The top ten constitute around a third of the sample. The sample consisted of blood. These receptors originate from a woman in her 30s with Graves' hyperthyroidism that later progressed to Graves' ophthalmopathy.

On this clonotype itself: A read error may be the cause here, since a much bigger clone is one base away. The V gene is TRBV5-1, the J gene TRBJ1-2; D gene uncertain. The CDR3 length is 13 residues. The germline gives CDR1 SGHRS, CDR2 YFSETQ. Trimming took off 6 bases at V and 6 bases at J, with 15 bases between the two ends. The CDR3: CASIWEGSDGYTF. CDR3 nucleotides: TGCGCCAGCATCTGGGAGGGCAGTGATGGCTACACCTTC.

The table lists this clonotype with many counts. The chain has TRBV27 and TRBJ1-2; D may be TRBD1 (6 bases). Trimming took 3 bases from V and 2 from J, leaving 7 bases between them. In germline, CDR1 is MNHEY, CDR2 SMNVEV (reference sequence). The CDR3 spans 13 residues. In DNA form, the CDR3 reads TGTGCCAGCAGTTTCCAGGGGAACTATGGCTACACCTTC. Protein product: CASSFQGNYGYTF.

This clonotype was recorded only once. The chain has TRBV5-1 and TRBJ2-5; 8 positions match TRBD2. The CDR3 is 14 residues long. After removal of 0 bases from V and 6 bases from J, the junction contained 4 bases not matched to a gene. CDR1 is SGHRS, CDR2 YFSETQ, per germline. The DNA of the CDR3 is TGCGCCAGCAGCTTGGGTAGCGGGATGAAGACCCAGTACTTC. This codes for CASSLGSGMKTQYF.

A note on this clonotype: This sequence may be a read error, since a much larger clone differs from it by one base. The CDR3, as DNA: TGTGCCAGCAGCTTTACCGGGACTAGCAATGAGCAGTTCTTC. Translated, it gives CASSFTGTSNEQFF. The chain links TRBV27 to TRBJ2-1, with TRBD2 matching over 8 bases. J gave up 6 bases and V 6 bases, and 7 bases lay outside the gene matches. The germline gives CDR1 MNHEY, CDR2 SMNVEV (reference sequence). CDR3 size: 14 residues.

In this sample, this clonotype turned up many times. This sequence joins TRBV2 and TRBJ2-1; 9 nucleotides align to TRBD2. V shed 7 bases and J 8 bases; nucleotides not matched to a gene: 15. The CDR3 consists of 16 residues. The germline V gene has CDR1 SNHLY and CDR2 FYNNEI. The CDR3 protein is CASINRAGGLGDEQFF. The CDR3 DNA sequence: TGTGCCAGCATCAACAGAGCGGGAGGCCTGGGGGATGAGCAGTTCTTC.

Many counts were recorded for this clonotype. This chain joins TRBV5-1 and TRBJ2-7; the D gene is possibly TRBD1 (5 bases). CDR1 is SGHRS, CDR2 YFSETQ, per germline. V was shortened by 4 bases and J by 0 bases, with 14 bases between the two germline ends. This CDR3 contains 15 residues. The CDR3 loop reads CASSQGRTISYEQYF. The DNA for the CDR3 is TGCGCCAGCAGCCAGGGTCGGACGATCTCCTACGAGCAGTACTTC. Full variable domain (rest looked up from reference TRBV5-1 and TRBJ2-7): KAGVTQTPRYLIKTRGQQVTLSCSPISGHRSVSWYQQTPGQGLQFLFEYFSETQRNKGNFPGRFSGRQFSNSRSEMNVSTLELGDSALYLCASSQGRTISYEQYFGPGTRLTVT.

This rearrangement joins TRBV6-5 to TRBJ1-2; tentative D call: TRBD1 (5 bases). Germline CDR1 reads MNHEY; CDR2 reads SVGAGI. Trimming took 5 bases from V and 4 from J, leaving 17 bases between them. There are 15 residues in the CDR3. CDR3 amino acids: CASSHQGFGAYGYTF. CDR3 DNA sequence: TGTGCCAGCAGTCACCAGGGTTTCGGGGCCTATGGCTACACCTTC.

J is TRBJ1-4 and V is TRBV4-1, with 10 bases matching TRBD1. Germline trimming cut 2 bases from V and 4 bases from J; bases unmatched to any gene: 4. This CDR3 has 16 residues. Germline values: CDR1 MGHRA, CDR2 YSYEKL. Here the CDR3 reads CASSQPGQGSNEKLFF. CDR3 bases: TGCGCCAGCAGCCAACCGGGACAGGGGAGTAATGAAAAACTGTTTTTT.

This clonotype was picked up a small number of times. The gene calls are TRBV4-2 and TRBJ1-5, with no clear D. This CDR3 region has 13 residues. Trimming left V 0 bases short and J 6 bases short, with 6 bases between. Germline CDR1 LGHNA, CDR2 YNFKEQ. The CDR3: CASSQERAQPQHF. CDR3 nucleotide sequence: TGTGCCAGCAGCCAAGAACGGGCTCAGCCCCAGCATTTT.

This clonotype was seen repeatedly, ten times or more. The rearrangement links TRBV11-2 to TRBJ1-1; D possibly corresponds to TRBD1 (5 bases). Germline loops: CDR1 SGHAT, CDR2 FQNNGV. V lost 5 bases and J lost 3, with 13 bases in between. The CDR3 extends over 14 amino acids. The CDR3 reads CASSLAGYYTEAFF. The CDR3 region has the DNA TGTGCCAGCAGCCTAGCAGGGTACTACACTGAAGCTTTCTTT.

This clonotype was seen ten or more times. V usage is TRBV30 and J usage is TRBJ1-2, with D unclear. The CDR3 contains 12 residues. CDR1 is GTSNPN, CDR2 SVGIG, per germline (reference sequence). The V end lost 4 bases, the J end lost 6 bases, and 12 bases lay between the germline ends. CDR3 sequence reads: CAWTGLGDGYTF. Written as DNA, the CDR3 is TGTGCCTGGACCGGACTCGGGGATGGCTACACCTTC.

This clonotype was seen repeatedly, ten times or more. This chain uses TRBV15 with TRBJ2-5, with a weak D call TRBD1 (5 bases). Trimming left V 3 bases short and J 5 bases short, with 7 bases between. Germline values: CDR1 LNHNV, CDR2 YYDKDF (reference sequence). This CDR3 spans 12 amino acids. This CDR3 reads CATSRDIETQYF. The CDR3 nucleotides read TGTGCCACCAGCAGGGACATCGAGACCCAGTACTTC. Supplemented by reference TRBV15 and TRBJ2-5, the full variable domain reads DAMVIQNPRYQVTQFGKPVTLSCSQTLNHNVMYWYQQKSSQAPKLLFHYYDKDFNNEADTPDNFQSRRPNTSFCFLDIRSPGLGDTAMYLCATSRDIETQYFGPGTRLLVL.

The genes are TRBV4-1 and TRBJ2-3, with D unclear. The germline V and J ends were trimmed by 3 bases and 1 base, with 17 bases remaining between them. This CDR3 comprises 17 residues. The germline V gene has CDR1 MGHRA and CDR2 YSYEKL. CDR3 sequence (DNA): TGCGCCAGCAGCCAGAAGGCCCATCCTCTAGGCACAGATACGCAGTATTTT. Translating gives CASSQKAHPLGTDTQYF.

At least ten counts were recorded for this clonotype. V gene TRBV6-6 combines with J gene TRBJ2-7; 7 positions agree with TRBD1. This CDR3 is 15 amino acids long. Per germline, CDR1 MNHNY and CDR2 SVGAGI (reference sequence). Germline trimming cut 0 bases from V and 1 base from J; bases unmatched to any gene: 3. DNA of the CDR3: TGTGCCAGCAGTTACTCGGCAGGGGGATCCTACGAGCAGTACTTC. Translating it yields CASSYSAGGSYEQYF.

This clonotype was recorded many times. This rearrangement joins TRBV28 to TRBJ1-1, with 8 positions matching TRBD1. The germline V gene encodes CDR1 MDHEN and CDR2 SYDVKM. The CDR3 is 16 amino acids. Trimming removed 5 bases from V and 4 bases from J; junction bases left unmatched: 12. Written as DNA, the CDR3 is TGTGCCAGCAGTCCCGTGACAGGGGAGGGTCCCACTGAAGCTTTCTTT. Translation gives CASSPVTGEGPTEAFF.

This clonotype came up many times. J is TRBJ1-1 and V is TRBV5-5; D is unresolved. The CDR3 covers 15 residues. Between the trimmed V and J ends, which lost 4 bases and 4 bases, there was a span of 17 bases. Germline V gene lookup returns CDR1 SGHKS and CDR2 YYEKEE (reference sequence). The CDR3, as DNA: TGTGCCAGCAGCCCCCCGGCCCCCGGAAGCACTGAAGCTTTCTTT. Translated, it gives CASSPPAPGSTEAFF.